This TCR beta chain was sequenced during a study of low-dose radiotherapy and immunotherapy resistance in tumors. At least ten counts were recorded for this clonotype. Trimming removed 3 bases from V and 7 bases from J, with 12 bases in between. CDR1 and CDR2 (germline): LNHDA, SQIVND (reference sequence). There are 13 residues in the CDR3. First-strand cDNA relied on TRAV- and TRBV-specific primers spanning alpha and beta chains. The authors amplified TCRs for approximately 18 PCR cycles with a constant-region primer and a V-primer adapter. MiXCR, applied by TCRdb to the reads, yields one record per CDR3 protein. The sample has more than 85,000 distinct CDR3 sequences; 9.4% are singletons. The time point was: before trial treatment.

Sequenced material: PBMCs, taken before treatment. The TCR originated in a male donor with prostate cancer. The chain combines TRBV19 with TRBJ2-5; D remains unclear. CDR3 nucleotide sequence: TGTGCCAGTAGTATTCAGGTCGCGAGGACCCAGTACTTC. The encoded protein is CASSIQVARTQYF.